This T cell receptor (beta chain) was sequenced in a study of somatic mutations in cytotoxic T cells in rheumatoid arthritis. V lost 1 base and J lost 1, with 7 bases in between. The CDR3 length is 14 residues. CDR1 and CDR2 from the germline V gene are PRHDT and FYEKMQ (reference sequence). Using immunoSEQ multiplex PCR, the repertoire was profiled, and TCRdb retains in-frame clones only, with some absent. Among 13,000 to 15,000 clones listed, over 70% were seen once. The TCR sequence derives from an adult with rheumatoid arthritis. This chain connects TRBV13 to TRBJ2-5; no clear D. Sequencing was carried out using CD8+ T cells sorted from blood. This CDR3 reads CASSLVGSQETQYF. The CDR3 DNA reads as TGTGCCAGCAGCTTAGTAGGCAGCCAAGAGACCCAGTACTTC. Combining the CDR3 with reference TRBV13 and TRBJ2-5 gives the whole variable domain AAGVIQSPRHLIKEKRETATLKCYPIPRHDTVYWYQQGPGQDPQFLISFYEKMQSDKGSIPDRFSAQQFSDYHSELNMSSLELGDSALYFCASSLVGSQETQYFGPGTRLLVL.